One sample yielded the 10 T cell receptor beta chains listed below, sequenced in a study of T cells after yellow fever vaccination. TCRdb redid the calling of the 5' RACE reads with MiXCR, one entry per CDR3 protein. The sample comprises approximately 510,000 distinct CDR3 sequences, just over 20% of which are singletons, and roughly a sixth rests with the top ten. Material: PBMCs, obtained approximately 20 days after the first yellow fever vaccination. Source of these receptors: a man aged 18 to 30 who received the YFV17D yellow fever vaccine.

This clonotype came up a few times. The chain couples TRBV25-1 to TRBJ1-1; D not resolved. Germline-derived CDR1 and CDR2 are MGHDK and SYGVNS. V dropped 9 bases and J dropped 2 bases, with 16 bases sitting between them. There are 14 residues in the CDR3. CDR3 protein: CASRFQRDNTEAFF. The CDR3 DNA is TGTGCCAGTAGGTTTCAGAGAGATAACACTGAAGCTTTCTTT. Supplemented by reference TRBV25-1 and TRBJ1-1, the full variable domain reads EADIYQTPRYLVIGTGKKITLECSQTMGHDKMYWYQQDPGMELHLIHYSYGVNSTEKGDLSSESTVSRIRTEHFPLTLESARPSHTSQYLCASRFQRDNTEAFFGQGTRLTVV.

The V and J genes are TRBV6-6 and TRBJ1-6, with TRBD1 as a possible D gene (5 bases). From germline, CDR1 is MNHNY and CDR2 SVGAGI (reference sequence). Trimming pared 5 bases from V and 7 bases from J, leaving 6 bases between. CDR3 length: 12 amino acids. The CDR3 DNA reads as TGTGCCAGCAGTACAGGAAATTCACCCCTCCACTTT. Its translation: CASSTGNSPLHF.

This rearrangement joins TRBV5-4 to TRBJ2-1; 10 positions agree with TRBD2. Germline-derived CDR1 and CDR2 are SGHNT and YYREEE (reference sequence). The CDR3 runs 16 residues. The ends lost 3 bases at V and 5 bases at J; junction bases unmatched: 8. CDR3 region: CASSSRTSGVNNEQFF. CDR3 bases: TGTGCCAGCAGCTCTAGAACTAGCGGGGTAAACAATGAGCAGTTCTTC.

The chain links TRBV28 to TRBJ2-3, with D perhaps TRBD1 or TRBD2 (5 bases each). Trimming shortened V by 10 bases and J by 3 bases, and 20 bases separated the two germline ends. This CDR3 spans 15 amino acids. Germline loops: CDR1 MDHEN, CDR2 SYDVKM. The CDR3 region has the DNA TGTGCCACCCACGGGATGACAGTGTATACAGATACGCAGTATTTT. This sequence encodes CATHGMTVYTDTQYF.

This clonotype was seen many times. The chain couples TRBV7-2 to TRBJ2-7, with 11 bases matching TRBD2. The germline V gene encodes CDR1 SGHTA and CDR2 FQGNSA. The V and J ends lost 6 bases and 9 bases, in that order; junction bases with no gene match: 4. This CDR3 comprises 12 residues. For the CDR3, the DNA is TGTGCCAGCAGTAGCGGGGGGGCAGCGCAGTACTTC. Amino acid sequence: CASSSGGAAQYF.

The chain joins TRBV5-1 to TRBJ2-1, with TRBD2 matching 9 bases. The CDR3 runs to 14 residues. Germline CDR1 and CDR2: SGHRS and YFSETQ. After removal of 5 bases from V and 5 bases from J, the junction contained 5 bases not matched to a gene. The CDR3 DNA reads TGCGCCAGCAGGGAGCGGGGGGACAACAATGAGCAGTTCTTC. Its translation is CASRERGDNNEQFF. Looking up the rest from reference TRBV5-1 and TRBJ2-1 gives the full variable domain: KAGVTQTPRYLIKTRGQQVTLSCSPISGHRSVSWYQQTPGQGLQFLFEYFSETQRNKGNFPGRFSGRQFSNSRSEMNVSTLELGDSALYLCASRERGDNNEQFFGPGTRLTVL.

This clonotype was observed a few times. The chain uses TRBV7-2 and TRBJ2-7, with a weak D call TRBD1 (5 bases). The CDR3 extends over 14 amino acids. V shed 5 bases and J shed 0 bases, with 11 bases lying between them. CDR1 and CDR2 (germline): SGHTA, FQGNSA. CDR3 nucleotide sequence: TGTGCCAGCAGCCTCCCAGGGTTCTCCTACGAGCAGTACTTC. Protein: CASSLPGFSYEQYF. Filled out from reference TRBV7-2 and TRBJ2-7, the complete variable domain reads GAGVSQSPSNKVTEKGKDVELRCDPISGHTALYWYRQSLGQGLEFLIYFQGNSAPDKSGLPSDRFSAERTGGSVSTLTIQRTQQEDSAVYLCASSLPGFSYEQYFGPGTRLTVT.

Worth noting for this clonotype: This sequence may be a read error, since a much larger clone differs from it by one base. The V and J genes are TRBV29-1 and TRBJ2-2; 7 bases match TRBD1. Germline CDR1 is SQVTM and CDR2 is ANQGSEA. The length of the CDR3 is 14 residues. V lost 4 bases to trimming and J lost 5 bases; unmatched junction nucleotides: 7. The CDR3 sequence is CSVVDRAGTGELFF. CDR3 nucleotide sequence: TGCAGCGTTGTCGACAGGGCTGGGACCGGGGAGCTGTTTTTT.

J is TRBJ1-4 and V is TRBV7-9; D perhaps matches TRBD1 (5 bases). Trimming cost V 5 bases and J 8 bases, with 12 bases left between them. The CDR3 is made up of 13 amino acids. Germline V CDR1 and CDR2: SEHNR, FQNEAQ (reference sequence). This CDR3 reads CASSVDTREKLFF. In DNA form, the CDR3 reads TGTGCCAGCAGCGTGGACACCAGGGAAAAACTGTTTTTT.

The table lists this clonotype with a few counts. This chain links TRBV4-2 with TRBJ2-5, with 9 positions matching TRBD2. V was pared by 0 bases and J by 5 bases, with 10 bases of the junction left unmatched. The CDR3 sequence is 17 residues long. CDR1 LGHNA and CDR2 YNFKEQ come from the germline V gene. This CDR3 reads CASSQEGLAISVETQYF. The CDR3 DNA sequence: TGTGCCAGCAGCCAAGAGGGACTAGCTATTTCAGTGGAGACCCAGTACTTC.